A single sample is the source of the 29 T cell receptor beta chains below, sequenced in a study of vaccination and CD4 T cells after COVID-19. TCRdb itself ran the PCR reads through MiXCR, one entry per CDR3 protein. The sample includes about 22,000 distinct CDR3 sequences, around three fifths of them seen just once. The source was CD4+ T cells from blood, collected before SARS-CoV-2 vaccination. These TCRs come from a human donor who had recovered from COVID-19.

A few counts support this clonotype. The chain links TRBV18 to TRBJ1-2; D remains unclear. The CDR3 covers 15 residues. The germline V gene encodes CDR1 KGHSH and CDR2 LQKENI. Trimming pared 7 bases from V and 1 base from J, leaving 16 bases between. The DNA of the CDR3 is TGTGCCAGCTACGCGAGTTTAGACTTTAACTATGGCTACACCTTC. Translation: CASYASLDFNYGYTF.

CDR3 coding DNA: TGTGCCAGCAGTTCTTATTCGTATGAAAAACTGTTTTTT. Encoded protein: CASSSYSYEKLFF. This chain uses TRBV27 with TRBJ1-4; D is unresolved. The CDR3 loop spans 13 amino acids. From germline, CDR1 is MNHEY and CDR2 SMNVEV (reference sequence). V lost 4 bases and J lost 6, with 9 bases in between.

The chain links TRBV6-1 to TRBJ2-1; 11 nucleotides line up with TRBD1. Trimming removed 4 bases from V and 8 bases from J; junction bases left unmatched: 13. Germline assignment: CDR1 MNHNS and CDR2 SASEGT. The CDR3 runs 17 residues. For the CDR3, the DNA is TGTGCCAGCAGTGGGACAGGGGGCTGGGGAGATAGCCATGAGCAGTTCTTC. Its translation is CASSGTGGWGDSHEQFF.

The V call is TRBV19, the J call TRBJ1-5; D perhaps matches TRBD1 (5 bases). Looked up from germline, CDR1 is LNHDA and CDR2 is SQIVND (reference sequence). V dropped 3 bases and J dropped 7 bases, with 10 bases sitting between them. The CDR3 runs 13 residues. CDR3 amino acids: CASSIGREQPQHF. CDR3 nucleotide sequence: TGTGCCAGTAGTATTGGCAGGGAACAGCCCCAGCATTTT.

This clonotype was counted only a few times. In nucleotides, the CDR3 is TGTGCCAGCAGCTTACAGGCAGGGAGGGTGGGAGCTTTCTTT. Its protein product is CASSLQAGRVGAFF. This sequence joins TRBV11-2 and TRBJ1-1, with D tentatively TRBD1 (5 bases). The CDR3 covers 14 residues. Germline CDR1 SGHAT, CDR2 FQNNGV. Trimming removed 2 bases from V and 10 bases from J, with 17 bases in between.

The chain carries TRBV20-1 and TRBJ2-3; TRBD2 might be the D (6 bases). Trimming pared 0 bases from V and 0 bases from J, leaving 16 bases between. The CDR3 is 17 residues long. The V gene's germline CDR1 is DFQATT and CDR2 SNEGSKA (reference sequence). This CDR3 is CSARDRLGGTSTDTQYF. CDR3 nucleotides: TGCAGTGCTAGAGATCGTTTGGGCGGGACTAGCACAGATACGCAGTATTTT.

V gene TRBV28 combines with J gene TRBJ1-2; D is perhaps TRBD1 (5 bases). The CDR3 is 12 residues long. V lost 6 bases to trimming and J lost 4 bases, with 9 bases between them. CDR1 is MDHEN and CDR2 is SYDVKM in the germline V gene. Written as DNA, the CDR3 is TGTGCCAGCAGCCCCGGGACCTATGGCTACACCTTC. Translated: CASSPGTYGYTF.

V gene TRBV7-3 combines with J gene TRBJ1-5; 12 bases map to TRBD1. The CDR3 covers 17 residues. After removal of 9 bases from V and 5 bases from J, the junction contained 14 bases not matched to a gene. CDR1 SGHTA and CDR2 FQGTGA come from the germline V gene. This CDR3 reads CARPWDRGRLFDQPQHF. In DNA, the CDR3 is TGTGCCAGGCCTTGGGACAGGGGGCGGTTGTTCGATCAGCCCCAGCATTTT.

This clonotype turned up a few times. The chain recombines TRBV7-9 with TRBJ1-1; weak D call: TRBD1 (6 bases). The CDR3 is 15 amino acids. Germline CDR1 reads SEHNR; CDR2 reads FQNEAQ (reference sequence). Trimming stripped 0 bases from V and 1 base from J, with 9 bases between. CDR3 bases: TGTGCCAGCAGCTTAGCATGGGGACAGAACACTGAAGCTTTCTTT. The encoded protein is CASSLAWGQNTEAFF.

This clonotype was seen a handful of times. This CDR3 reads CASSSDIQPQHF. The CDR3 nucleotides read TGTGCCAGCAGCTCCGACATCCAGCCCCAGCATTTT. The chain is built from TRBV7-9 and TRBJ1-5; D remains unclear. The germline V gene has CDR1 SEHNR and CDR2 FQNEAQ (reference sequence). V was clipped by 4 bases and J by 7 bases, with 8 bases between them. This CDR3 has 12 amino acids.

This clonotype was detected only once. The CDR3 loop reads CASSRPSSYEQYF. DNA of the CDR3: TGTGCCAGCAGCCGCCCGAGCTCCTACGAGCAGTACTTC. V is TRBV3-1 and J is TRBJ2-7; the D is unclear. This CDR3 has 13 residues. CDR1 is LGHDT and CDR2 is YNNKEL in the germline V gene (reference sequence). V lost 4 bases and J 0 bases, leaving 7 bases between the germline ends.

This chain joins TRBV10-3 and TRBJ1-2; possibly TRBD1 for D (6 bases). Trimming cost V 6 bases and J 7 bases, with 9 bases left between them. Looked up from germline, CDR1 is ENHRY and CDR2 is SYGVKD. This CDR3 spans 11 amino acids. CDR3 DNA: TGTGCCATCAGCGTCAGGGGTGGCTACACCTTC. This sequence encodes CAISVRGGYTF.

The chain uses TRBV20-1 and TRBJ1-1; the D gene is possibly TRBD1 (6 bases). V lost 6 bases and J lost 7, with 21 bases in between. The CDR3 loop spans 14 amino acids. Germline CDR1 and CDR2: DFQATT and SNEGSKA (reference sequence). This CDR3 reads CSARKHRDTIEAFF. DNA of the CDR3: TGCAGTGCACGAAAACACCGGGACACCATTGAAGCTTTCTTT.

Only a few counts were recorded for this clonotype. The chain couples TRBV12-3 or TRBV12-4 to TRBJ2-7; TRBD2 aligns across 10 bases. This CDR3 comprises 15 residues. J gave up 2 bases and V 6 bases, and 7 bases lay outside the gene matches. The CDR3 sequence: CASRLTSGPTYEQYF. DNA for the CDR3: TGTGCCAGCAGGCTGACTAGCGGGCCGACCTACGAGCAGTACTTC.

The chain recombines TRBV6-5 with TRBJ2-1; 11 bases are shared with TRBD1. Looked up from germline, CDR1 is MNHEY and CDR2 is SVGAGI. The CDR3 is 16 amino acids. The V segment lost 4 bases and the J segment 4 bases; nucleotides outside the gene matches: 6. The CDR3 loop reads CASSSGGQGVYNEQFF. The CDR3 bases are TGTGCCAGCAGTTCAGGGGGACAGGGGGTTTACAATGAGCAGTTCTTC.

The chain carries TRBV28 and TRBJ2-3; maybe TRBD2 (6 bases). CDR3 length: 13 amino acids. The V and J ends lost 9 bases and 1 base respectively, with 11 bases between them. The germline V gene encodes CDR1 MDHEN and CDR2 SYDVKM. This CDR3 reads CASRGEGTDTQYF. The CDR3 DNA reads as TGTGCCAGTCGAGGGGAGGGCACAGATACGCAGTATTTT. The full variable domain, rest sourced from reference TRBV28 and TRBJ2-3, is DVKVTQSSRYLVKRTGEKVFLECVQDMDHENMFWYRQDPGLGLRLIYFSYDVKMKEKGDIPEGYSVSREKKERFSLILESASTNQTSMYLCASRGEGTDTQYFGPGTRLTVL.

This chain joins TRBV6-1 and TRBJ2-7; TRBD2 aligns across 13 bases. Trimming at V came to 7 bases and at J to 0 bases, leaving 6 bases not matched to a gene. In germline, CDR1 is MNHNS, CDR2 SASEGT. The CDR3 has 16 residues. CDR3 region: CASNSGTSGTSYEQYF. CDR3 DNA sequence: TGTGCCAGCAACTCCGGGACTAGCGGGACCTCCTACGAGCAGTACTTC.

By proportion, this clonotype is medium-sized. The chain carries TRBV20-1 and TRBJ1-5; 9 bases line up with TRBD1. Germline CDR1 is DFQATT and CDR2 is SNEGSKA (reference sequence). Trimming cost V 6 bases and J 6 bases; bases outside gene matches: 9. This CDR3 spans 14 amino acids. CDR3 nucleotide sequence: TGCAGTGCAAACTCCGGGACAGGGATTCAGCCCCAGCATTTT. Protein: CSANSGTGIQPQHF.

This clonotype was picked up a small number of times. The genes are TRBV10-3 and TRBJ1-1, with 11 bases that match TRBD1. CDR3 length: 14 residues. Losses at the gene ends were 4 bases for V and 11 bases for J; bases not matched to a gene: 9. Per germline, CDR1 ENHRY and CDR2 SYGVKD. CDR3 loop: CAISGDGTGGSAFF. In DNA form, the CDR3 reads TGTGCCATCAGTGGGGACGGGACAGGGGGTTCGGCTTTCTTT.

The rearrangement uses TRBV2 and TRBJ1-5, with TRBD1 matching 7 bases. The germline V gene encodes CDR1 SNHLY and CDR2 FYNNEI. The CDR3 contains 15 residues. V was pared by 6 bases and J by 2 bases, with 7 bases of the junction left unmatched. CDR3 loop: CASSIDRVRNQPQHF. The CDR3 DNA sequence: TGTGCCAGCAGCATCGACAGGGTACGCAATCAGCCCCAGCATTTT.

This chain connects TRBV30 to TRBJ2-7, with unresolved D. Trimming removed 2 bases at V and 4 bases at J, with 9 bases between. Germline assignment: CDR1 GTSNPN and CDR2 SVGIG (reference sequence). The CDR3 spans 12 residues. In DNA, the CDR3 is TGTGCCTGGAGTTTCAACAGTTACGAGCAGTACTTC. This translates into CAWSFNSYEQYF.

The J gene is TRBJ1-1, the V gene TRBV20-1, with 7 bases matching TRBD1. CDR3 length: 13 amino acids. Per germline, CDR1 DFQATT and CDR2 SNEGSKA (reference sequence). Trimming took 5 bases from V and 0 from J; bases not matched to a gene: 3. The CDR3, as DNA: TGCAGTGCTCGGGACAGTATGAACACTGAAGCTTTCTTT. Translated: CSARDSMNTEAFF.

This clonotype was counted once. The chain joins TRBV6-5 to TRBJ2-7; TRBD1 matches 9 bases. This CDR3 is built from 16 residues. With 4 bases clipped from V and 2 bases from J, the junction kept 9 bases outside the gene matches. From germline, CDR1 is MNHEY and CDR2 SVGAGI. The CDR3 DNA follows: TGTGCCAGCAGTTCCAGGGGACAGGGAAGGCCCTACGAGCAGTACTTC. Its protein is CASSSRGQGRPYEQYF.

As DNA, the CDR3 is TGCAGTGCTTCAGACAGGGTCTACGAGCAGTACTTC. This codes for CSASDRVYEQYF. V usage is TRBV20-1 and J usage is TRBJ2-7, with 7 bases fitting TRBD1. This CDR3 spans 12 amino acids. Trimming at V came to 5 bases and at J to 3 bases, leaving 4 bases not matched to a gene. The germline V gene encodes CDR1 DFQATT and CDR2 SNEGSKA (reference sequence).

The gene calls are TRBV27 and TRBJ2-1, with unresolved D. CDR3 length: 17 residues. Trimming stripped 3 bases from V and 0 bases from J, with 15 bases between. The germline V gene encodes CDR1 MNHEY and CDR2 SMNVEV (reference sequence). The CDR3 spells CASSFQWGYNSYNEQFF. The CDR3 DNA sequence: TGTGCCAGCAGTTTCCAGTGGGGATATAACTCCTACAATGAGCAGTTCTTC.

V is TRBV7-9 and J is TRBJ1-5; D ambiguous. Germline V gene data show CDR1 as SEHNR and CDR2 as FQNEAQ (reference sequence). Between the trimmed V and J ends, which lost 1 base and 9 bases, there was a span of 19 bases. The CDR3 totals 16 residues. Here the CDR3 DNA reads TGTGCCAGCAGCTTAGAAGATATGGGCAGCCTCTCGCCCCAGCATTTT. It encodes CASSLEDMGSLSPQHF.

J is TRBJ2-2 and V is TRBV10-3, with 7 bases matching TRBD1. V shed 6 bases, J shed 3 bases, and the junction held 1 base outside the gene matches. Germline CDR1 is ENHRY and CDR2 is SYGVKD. CDR3 size: 13 residues. CDR3 DNA: TGTGCCATCAGAGGACAGGACACCGGGGAGCTGTTTTTT. It codes for CAIRGQDTGELFF.

The chain has TRBV20-1 and TRBJ2-4, with 10 bases identical to TRBD1. The CDR3 runs 14 residues. J gave up 7 bases and V 5 bases, and 8 bases lay outside the gene matches. CDR1 is DFQATT and CDR2 is SNEGSKA in the germline V gene (reference sequence). The DNA for the CDR3 is TGCAGTGCTTCCTCCGGGACAGGGGATAACATTCAGTACTTC. It translates to CSASSGTGDNIQYF.

J is TRBJ2-1 and V is TRBV20-1; tentative D call: TRBD2 (7 bases). The CDR3 has 16 amino acids. Trimming left V 0 bases short and J 4 bases short, with 16 bases between. Per germline, CDR1 DFQATT and CDR2 SNEGSKA (reference sequence). CDR3: CSARDWGREKYNEQFF. In DNA form, the CDR3 reads TGCAGTGCTAGAGACTGGGGGCGGGAGAAGTACAATGAGCAGTTCTTC.